These 20 T cell receptor beta chains were sequenced from one sample in a study of T-cell reconstitution after alpha-beta-depleted transplantation in children. The TCRbeta library incorporated unique molecular identifiers. TCRdb called the PCR reads again in MiXCR, with one record for every CDR3 protein. The sample has around 490,000 distinct CDR3 sequences; about an eighth are singletons. The sequenced sample was PBMCs, mostly from graft donor cells, obtained 180 days after TCRalphabeta/CD19-depleted stem cell transplant. These receptors all come from a female patient aged 2 to 10 who had a stem cell transplant for aplastic anemia, so the T cells may come from the graft donor.

This clonotype occurred many times. This chain uses TRBV7-2 with TRBJ2-1, with 11 positions matching TRBD2. Trimming at V came to 7 bases and at J to 6 bases, leaving 11 bases not matched to a gene. This CDR3 has 16 residues. CDR1 SGHTA and CDR2 FQGNSA come from the germline V gene. DNA of the CDR3: TGTGCCAGCAACTTGATAGGGACTAGCGGAATCAATGAGCAGTTCTTC. It specifies CASNLIGTSGINEQFF.

This clonotype was found a few times. The chain combines TRBV12-3 or TRBV12-4 with TRBJ2-2; D is possibly TRBD2 (5 bases). The ends were cut back, 3 bases at V and 4 bases at J, with 12 bases in the middle. This CDR3 is 15 amino acids long. CDR3 protein: CASSFRGGPTGELFF. The CDR3 DNA sequence: TGTGCCAGCAGTTTCCGCGGCGGGCCCACCGGGGAGCTGTTTTTT.

As DNA, the CDR3 is TGTGCCAGCAGTTCACAGGGGCAGATTCGCTACGAGCAGTACGTC. This translates into CASSSQGQIRYEQYV. V is TRBV28 and J is TRBJ2-7; 7 bases agree with TRBD1. Germline trimming cut 4 bases from V and 3 bases from J; bases unmatched to any gene: 9. CDR1 is MDHEN, CDR2 SYDVKM, per germline. The CDR3 totals 15 residues.

V usage is TRBV27 and J usage is TRBJ2-3, with 15 bases matching TRBD2. Per germline, CDR1 MNHEY and CDR2 SMNVEV (reference sequence). The CDR3 is 17 residues long. Trimming at V came to 4 bases and at J to 0 bases, leaving 2 bases not matched to a gene. The CDR3 DNA sequence: TGTGCCAGCAGTTGTGGGACTAGCGGGAGGAGCACAGATACGCAGTATTTT. It encodes CASSCGTSGRSTDTQYF.

This clonotype showed up just a few times. The chain links TRBV11-2 to TRBJ2-6, with D possibly being TRBD1 or TRBD2 (6 bases each). Trimming took off 2 bases at V and 4 bases at J, with 18 bases between the two ends. Germline CDR1 SGHAT, CDR2 FQNNGV. The CDR3 is 18 residues long. The CDR3: CASSLLYPGASGANVLTF. The DNA of the CDR3 is TGTGCCAGCAGCTTACTTTATCCGGGGGCCTCGGGGGCCAACGTCCTGACTTTC.

In its sample, this clonotype was seen a few times. This chain links TRBV12-3 or TRBV12-4 with TRBJ1-1; 9 positions match TRBD1. There are 14 residues in the CDR3. The V segment lost 8 bases and the J segment 5 bases; nucleotides outside the gene matches: 9. The CDR3 coding sequence is TGTGCCAGCGGGGCGGACAGGGGACTAACTGAAGCTTTCTTT. Its translation: CASGADRGLTEAFF.

This clonotype was found a few times. The chain carries TRBV29-1 and TRBJ1-2; TRBD1 is a possible D gene (5 bases). V was clipped by 1 base and J by 5 bases, with 14 bases between them. The germline V gene has CDR1 SQVTM and CDR2 ANQGSEA. The CDR3 is 14 amino acids. This CDR3 is CSVEVGFKGYGYTF. The CDR3 DNA sequence: TGCAGCGTTGAAGTGGGGTTTAAGGGGTATGGCTACACCTTC.

V gene TRBV29-1 combines with J gene TRBJ2-1, with 9 positions matching TRBD2. V lost 7 bases, J lost 7 bases, and 23 bases stayed unmatched. Germline values: CDR1 SQVTM, CDR2 ANQGSEA. This CDR3 region has 18 residues. This CDR3 is CSGAPRRGGREVTNEQFF. Written as DNA, the CDR3 is TGCAGCGGCGCACCGCGACGGGGCGGGAGGGAAGTGACGAATGAGCAGTTCTTC.

This clonotype occurred a few times. The chain recombines TRBV5-1 with TRBJ2-2; 9 bases align to TRBD1. The length of the CDR3 is 16 residues. V dropped 4 bases and J dropped 6; count of bases not matched to a gene: 10. The V gene's germline CDR1 is SGHRS and CDR2 YFSETQ. CDR3 DNA sequence: TGCGCCAGCAGCCTAACGACAGGGGGGTTGGCCGGGGAGCTGTTTTTT. Protein sequence: CASSLTTGGLAGELFF.

The V and J genes are TRBV27 and TRBJ2-4; D is perhaps TRBD1 or TRBD2 (5 bases each). Per the germline V gene, CDR1 is MNHEY and CDR2 is SMNVEV (reference sequence). CDR3 size: 14 residues. Trimming removed 1 base at V and 8 bases at J, with 12 bases between. CDR3 loop: CASSLFGVGDIQYF. Here the CDR3 DNA reads TGTGCCAGCAGTTTATTTGGGGTGGGGGACATTCAGTACTTC.

In its sample, this clonotype was seen a few times. This chain connects TRBV18 to TRBJ2-7; tentative D call: TRBD1 (6 bases). Trimming left V 6 bases short and J 3 bases short, with 15 bases between. Germline V gives CDR1 KGHSH, CDR2 LQKENI. The CDR3 is made up of 14 amino acids. CDR3 residues: CASSLGTGRYEQYF. The DNA for the CDR3 is TGTGCCAGCTCGCTCGGTACAGGGCGCTACGAGCAGTACTTC.

In its sample, this clonotype was seen a few times. The chain has TRBV20-1 and TRBJ2-1; TRBD1 might be the D (8 bases). This CDR3 is built from 12 residues. Germline V lookup: CDR1 DFQATT, CDR2 SNEGSKA (reference sequence). V dropped 6 bases and J dropped 8 bases, with 14 bases sitting between them. The DNA of the CDR3 is TGCAGTGCCCGGACAGGGAGGGATGAGCAGTTCTTC. Translating gives CSARTGRDEQFF.

This clonotype has only a few counts. V and J are TRBV7-7 and TRBJ2-5, with unresolved D. The CDR3 sequence is 14 residues long. V was shortened by 1 base and J by 2 bases, with 8 bases between the two germline ends. The V gene's germline CDR1 is SSHAT and CDR2 FNYEAQ (reference sequence). The CDR3, as DNA: TGTGCCAGCAGCTTAGGGTCTCTTCAAGAGACCCAGTACTTC. As protein: CASSLGSLQETQYF.

The rearrangement links TRBV5-1 to TRBJ2-3; TRBD2 might be the D (5 bases). This CDR3 comprises 16 residues. Trimming shortened V by 4 bases and J by 0 bases, and 15 bases separated the two germline ends. Germline values: CDR1 SGHRS, CDR2 YFSETQ. CDR3 DNA: TGCGCCAGCAGCCCTCCCCGTAGCGCCAGCACAGATACGCAGTATTTT. Its translation is CASSPPRSASTDTQYF.

The gene calls are TRBV9 and TRBJ2-5; no reliable D call. CDR1 SGDLS and CDR2 YYNGEE come from the germline V gene. There are 13 residues in the CDR3. Trimming left V 3 bases short and J 4 bases short, with 10 bases between. CDR3: CASSAGPAETQYF. In nucleotides, the CDR3 is TGTGCCAGCAGCGCCGGCCCGGCAGAGACCCAGTACTTC. Complete variable domain (other parts from reference TRBV9 and TRBJ2-5): DSGVTQTPKHLITATGQRVTLRCSPRSGDLSVYWYQQSLDQGLQFLIQYYNGEERAKGNILERFSAQQFPDLHSELNLSSLELGDSALYFCASSAGPAETQYFGPGTRLLVL.

The J gene is TRBJ1-5, the V gene TRBV12-5; TRBD1 might be the D (6 bases). Germline V gene data show CDR1 as LGHNT and CDR2 as FRNRAP. This CDR3 contains 15 residues. Trimming took off 6 bases at V and 5 bases at J, with 17 bases between the two ends. This CDR3 is CASGRGGLWDQPQHF. CDR3 in DNA: TGTGCTAGTGGGCGAGGGGGGTTATGGGATCAGCCCCAGCATTTT.

This rearrangement joins TRBV14 to TRBJ2-1; tentatively, D is TRBD2 (6 bases). The CDR3 contains 14 residues. V was shortened by 1 base and J by 2 bases, with 6 bases between the two germline ends. Germline values: CDR1 SGHDN, CDR2 FVKESK. CDR3 nucleotides: TGTGCCAGCAGCCAAGGCGGGACCTACAATGAGCAGTTCTTC. This translates into CASSQGGTYNEQFF.

This clonotype came up a few times. This chain joins TRBV11-2 and TRBJ2-1; D may correspond to TRBD1 or TRBD2 (6 bases each). The CDR3 runs to 15 residues. Germline assignment: CDR1 SGHAT and CDR2 FQNNGV. Trimming removed 6 bases from V and 8 bases from J, with 20 bases in between. This CDR3 reads CASSSTGNRRDEQFF. Written as DNA, the CDR3 is TGTGCCAGCAGTTCCACAGGGAACCGGAGGGATGAGCAGTTCTTC.

This clonotype has more than one count but fewer than ten. The chain carries TRBV6-2 or TRBV6-3 and TRBJ2-2; no definite D call. The CDR3 has 14 residues. Trimming took 3 bases from V and 3 from J, leaving 8 bases between them. Germline V lookup: CDR1 MNHEY, CDR2 SVGEGT. The DNA for the CDR3 is TGTGCCAGCAGTTATCCCACCTACACCGGGGAGCTGTTTTTT. It translates to CASSYPTYTGELFF.

This clonotype was seen more than once but under ten times. The chain carries TRBV20-1 and TRBJ2-2; D unclear. Germline V lookup: CDR1 DFQATT, CDR2 SNEGSKA (reference sequence). This CDR3 contains 14 residues. V dropped 3 bases and J dropped 1 base, with 9 bases sitting between them. The CDR3 loop is CSASLQENTGELFF. CDR3 bases: TGCAGTGCTAGCCTCCAGGAGAACACCGGGGAGCTGTTTTTT.